The 5 T cell receptor beta chains presented below share a single source sample, sequenced in a study of neurological immune-mediated disorders. Time point specified: longitudinal time-point 1 (baseline). TCRdb processed the 5' RACE reads anew with MiXCR; each CDR3 protein has one entry. The data hold roughly 36,000 distinct CDR3 sequences, with under 4% observed a single time. Sample: PBMCs. These TCRs come from a woman aged 55-75 years with multiple sclerosis.

This clonotype has a count of ten or more. One end of the junction fails to match germline, which may point to a read error. V usage is TRBV7-9 and J usage is TRBJ2-1; 7 positions match TRBD2. CDR1 is SEHNR, CDR2 FQNEAQ, per germline (reference sequence). The CDR3 totals 17 residues. CDR3 DNA: TGTGCCAGCAGCCTAGCGAGCGGGGCCCTAATGGTGAATGAGCAGTTCTTC. Protein: CASSLASGALMVNEQFF.

Ten or more counts support this clonotype. The V call is TRBV2, the J call TRBJ2-5; D possibly matches TRBD1 or TRBD2 (5 bases each). Trimming left V 0 bases short and J 2 bases short, with 10 bases between. The CDR3 extends over 15 amino acids. Germline CDR1 is SNHLY and CDR2 is FYNNEI. The CDR3 loop is CASSEARGPQETQYF. Here the CDR3 DNA reads TGTGCCAGCAGTGAAGCCCGGGGCCCTCAAGAGACCCAGTACTTC.

This clonotype is judged medium-sized (0.01 to 0.1%). The chain joins TRBV9 to TRBJ2-7, with 7 bases aligning to TRBD1. V lost 2 bases to trimming and J lost 0 bases; unmatched junction nucleotides: 5. The CDR3 sequence is 15 residues long. Germline CDR1 reads SGDLS; CDR2 reads YYNGEE. CDR3 sequence reads: CASSVGQASSYEQYF. CDR3 nucleotides: TGTGCCAGCAGCGTCGGACAGGCGTCCTCCTACGAGCAGTACTTC.

This clonotype qualifies as medium-sized. V and J are TRBV28 and TRBJ1-2; D not certain. The V gene's germline CDR1 is MDHEN and CDR2 SYDVKM. CDR3 length equals 13 residues. V was clipped by 1 base and J by 6 bases, with 9 bases between them. The CDR3 spells CASSLLVGNGYTF. Here the CDR3 DNA reads TGTGCCAGCAGTTTATTGGTAGGGAATGGCTACACCTTC.

This clonotype was seen repeatedly, ten times or more. J is TRBJ1-4 and V is TRBV28, with a weak D call TRBD1 (6 bases). The CDR3 totals 14 residues. In germline, CDR1 is MDHEN, CDR2 SYDVKM. V dropped 6 bases and J dropped 8 bases, with 16 bases sitting between them. CDR3 nucleotides: TGTGCCAGCAGACTACAGGGTGGAGGGGAAAAACTGTTTTTT. Residues: CASRLQGGGEKLFF.